A selection of T cell receptor beta chains follows, all from one sample in a study of cytomegalovirus exposure and HLA in healthy donors. Generated by immunoSEQ multiplex PCR, the TCRdb table keeps only in-frame clones and is missing some. The sample has 150,000 or so clones; 70% to 90% are singletons. Specimen: PBMCs. Source of these receptors: a man between 18 and 35 years old in good health and CMV-seropositive. Each CDR3 is given with its conserved first and last residue. The order of the fields is CDR3 DNA, CDR3 protein, V gene, clone size, J gene, D gene. The D gene is left open where the match is weak. The listing skips clone size in some rows; elsewhere it reads once, few, many or a size class.

TGTGCCAGCAGCTCCGACAGGAGGGGCTACACCTTC,CASSSDRRGYTF,TRBV7-2,few,TRBJ1-2,.
TGTGCCAGCAGCGCGTTCGACAGGGGACCTAGGACCCAGTACTTC,CASSAFDRGPRTQYF,TRBV9,.,TRBJ2-5,TRBD1
TGTGCCAGCAGGGGGACTAGCGGGGGGCTTTCCCCTGGAGGCGAGCAGTACTTC,CASRGTSGGLSPGGEQYF,TRBV2,.,TRBJ2-7,TRBD2
TGTGCCAGCAGCTTGGCGGGACAGGTTAACGGTGAGCAGTTCTTC,CASSLAGQVNGEQFF,TRBV5-4,.,TRBJ2-1,TRBD1
TGTGCCAGCAGCTTCGACAGGGATGGCACTGAAGCTTTCTTT,CASSFDRDGTEAFF,TRBV5-4,.,TRBJ1-1,TRBD1
TGTGCCAGCAGTTACTCTTCGGGAGGTGAGCAGTTCTTC,CASSYSSGGEQFF,TRBV6-5,few,TRBJ2-1,TRBD2
TGCGCCAGCAGCCAAGGGTTTAGCGGGGCTTCCTACAATGAGCAGTTCTTC,CASSQGFSGASYNEQFF,TRBV4-3,.,TRBJ2-1,TRBD2
TGTGCCAGCAGCTTGGGGCGGCCCACAGATACGCAGTATTTT,CASSLGRPTDTQYF,TRBV9,.,TRBJ2-3,.
TGTGCCAGCAGCTCCAGGGGCGGGGAGCTGTTTTTT,CASSSRGGELFF,TRBV7-2,.,TRBJ2-2,.
TGTGCCAGCAGCTTGGGATATAGCGGCAATGAGCAGTTCTTC,CASSLGYSGNEQFF,TRBV11-3,many,TRBJ2-1,.
TGTGCCAGCAGTAACAGGGGGCGGAGAGATACGCAGTATTTT,CASSNRGRRDTQYF,TRBV6-5,once,TRBJ2-3,TRBD1
TGTGCCAGCAGTTACTCGAAGTCAGGGAACACTGAAGCTTTCTTT,CASSYSKSGNTEAFF,TRBV6-5,.,TRBJ1-1,.
TGTGCCAGCAGCCCCCAGTCGGGGAACTACGAGCAGTACTTC,CASSPQSGNYEQYF,TRBV7-6,.,TRBJ2-7,.
TGTGCCAGCAGCTTACATGGAGCGGGAGTTGTGGATACGCAGTATTTT,CASSLHGAGVVDTQYF,TRBV7-2,.,TRBJ2-3,TRBD2
TGTGCCAGCAGCTTATACAGGAATCAGCCCCAGCATTTT,CASSLYRNQPQHF,TRBV7-3,.,TRBJ1-5,.
TGCGCCAGCAGCTTGGATACCGGGACAGGGACGACCGGGGAGCTGTTTTTT,CASSLDTGTGTTGELFF,TRBV5-1,.,TRBJ2-2,TRBD1
TGTGCCAGCAGCTTAATCCTGGGGAGGGTCACTGAAGCTTTCTTT,CASSLILGRVTEAFF,TRBV11-2,.,TRBJ1-1,.
TGCGCCAGCAGCCCGGGACAGGGGTATGGCTACACCTTC,CASSPGQGYGYTF,TRBV5-1,.,TRBJ1-2,TRBD1
TGTGCCAGAGCGGGGCCTACCACTAAAGAGCAGTTCTTC,CARAGPTTKEQFF,TRBV7-5,.,TRBJ2-1,.
TGTGCCAGCAGTCCCTCGGACAATCCCTACGAGCAGTACTTC,CASSPSDNPYEQYF,TRBV27,hyperexpanded,TRBJ2-7,.
TGTGCCAGCAGCAGGGACAGGGATGAAAAACTGTTTTTT,CASSRDRDEKLFF,TRBV6-6,.,TRBJ1-4,TRBD1
TGTGCCACCAGCGCTAACAGGGCCCTTGATGAAAAACTGTTTTTT,CATSANRALDEKLFF,TRBV15,.,TRBJ1-4,.
TGTGCCAGCAGCCGGACAGGGATACTTAACTATGGCTACACCTTC,CASSRTGILNYGYTF,TRBV27,few,TRBJ1-2,TRBD1
TGTGCCAGCAGCCAAGATCCGGGAGACTCCTACAATGAGCAGTTCTTC,CASSQDPGDSYNEQFF,TRBV14,.,TRBJ2-1,.
TGTGCCAGCAGCAAACCCACAGGGGGCTCCCCGGTAAATGAGCAGTTCTTC,CASSKPTGGSPVNEQFF,TRBV21-1,.,TRBJ2-1,.